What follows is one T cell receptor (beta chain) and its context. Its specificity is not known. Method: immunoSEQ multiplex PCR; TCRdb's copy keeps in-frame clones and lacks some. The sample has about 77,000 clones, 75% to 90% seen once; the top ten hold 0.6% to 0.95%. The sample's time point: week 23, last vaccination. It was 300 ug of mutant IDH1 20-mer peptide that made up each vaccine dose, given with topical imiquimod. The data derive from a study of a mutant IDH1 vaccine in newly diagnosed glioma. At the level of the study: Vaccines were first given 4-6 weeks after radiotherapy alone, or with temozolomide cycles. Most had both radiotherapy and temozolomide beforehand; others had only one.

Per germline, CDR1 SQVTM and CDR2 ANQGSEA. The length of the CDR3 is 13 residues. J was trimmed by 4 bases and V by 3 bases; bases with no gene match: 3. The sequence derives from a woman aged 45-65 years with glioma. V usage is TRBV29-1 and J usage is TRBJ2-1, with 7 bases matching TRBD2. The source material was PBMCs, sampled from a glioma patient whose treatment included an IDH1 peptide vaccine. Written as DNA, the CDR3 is TGCAGCGTTGAGGGCGGGAGTTACAATGAGCAGTTCTTC. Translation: CSVEGGSYNEQFF.